This T cell receptor (beta chain) was obtained from a study of CD4 T cells in relation to SARS-CoV-2 and coronaviruses. In the study overall: After roughly 9 days of antigen culture, PBMC TCR beta CDR3s were sequenced.

V gave up 1 base and J gave up 6 bases; unmatched junction bases: 13. CDR3 size: 18 residues. CDR1 SGHTA and CDR2 FQGNSA come from the germline V gene. Comment on this clone: Antigen unknown.

The unexposed donors gave CD4+ T cells in about 2011-2018, prior to COVID-19. After about 10 days of culture, CD4+ T cells were isolated. Libraries were prepared by immunoSEQ multiplex PCR; TCRdb keeps only in-frame clonotypes and omits some of them. The sample includes about 19,000 clones, 60% to 80% of them seen just once. V and J are TRBV7-2 and TRBJ1-5; the match to TRBD1 covers 9 bases. The sequencing sample was made of CD4+ T cells from PBMCs, cultured in vitro. This sequence originates from a human donor in good health. CDR3 in amino acids: CASSLGALLGQGSQPQHF. The CDR3 nucleotides read TGTGCCAGCAGCTTAGGAGCCTTGTTGGGACAGGGAAGTCAGCCCCAGCATTTT.